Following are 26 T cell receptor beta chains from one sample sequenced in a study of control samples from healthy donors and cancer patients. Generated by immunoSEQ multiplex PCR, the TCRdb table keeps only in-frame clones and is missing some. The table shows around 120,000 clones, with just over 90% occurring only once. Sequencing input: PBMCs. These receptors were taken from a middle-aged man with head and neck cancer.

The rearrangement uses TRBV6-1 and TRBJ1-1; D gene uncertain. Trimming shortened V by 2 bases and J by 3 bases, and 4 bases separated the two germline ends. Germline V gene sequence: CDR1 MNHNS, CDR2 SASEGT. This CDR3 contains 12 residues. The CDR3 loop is CASSESDTEAFF. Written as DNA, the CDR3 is TGTGCCAGCAGTGAATCGGACACTGAAGCTTTCTTT.

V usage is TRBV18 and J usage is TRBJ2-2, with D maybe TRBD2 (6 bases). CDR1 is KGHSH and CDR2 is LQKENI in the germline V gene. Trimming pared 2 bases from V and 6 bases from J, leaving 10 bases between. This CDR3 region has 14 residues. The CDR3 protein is CASSPNGGAGELFF. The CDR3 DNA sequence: TGTGCCAGCTCACCAAACGGCGGGGCCGGGGAGCTGTTTTTT.

CDR3 in amino acids: CASSFTGELFF. DNA of the CDR3: TGTGCCAGCAGTTTTACCGGGGAGCTGTTTTTT. J is TRBJ2-2 and V is TRBV12-3 or TRBV12-4; D unclear. The CDR3 has 11 amino acids. Trimming cost V 3 bases and J 5 bases, with 1 base left between them.

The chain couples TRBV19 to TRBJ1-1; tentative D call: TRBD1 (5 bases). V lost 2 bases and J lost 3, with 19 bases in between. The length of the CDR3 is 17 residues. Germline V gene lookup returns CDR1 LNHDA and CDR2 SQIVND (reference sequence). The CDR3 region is CASSIRGARYIDTEAFF. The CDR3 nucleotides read TGTGCCAGTAGTATAAGGGGCGCGAGATATATCGACACTGAAGCTTTCTTT.

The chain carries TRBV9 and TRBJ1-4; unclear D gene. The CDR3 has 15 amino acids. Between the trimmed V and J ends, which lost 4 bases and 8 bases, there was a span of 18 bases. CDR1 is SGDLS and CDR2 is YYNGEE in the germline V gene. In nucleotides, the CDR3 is TGTGCCAGCAGCCCTAACATCGCAAGGGAAGAAAAACTGTTTTTT. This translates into CASSPNIAREEKLFF.

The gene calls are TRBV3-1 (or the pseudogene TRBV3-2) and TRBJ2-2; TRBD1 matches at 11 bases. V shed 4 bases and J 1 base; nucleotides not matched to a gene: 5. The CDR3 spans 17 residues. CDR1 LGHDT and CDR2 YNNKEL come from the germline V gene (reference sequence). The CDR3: CASSRAGTGGNTGELFF. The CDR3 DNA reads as TGTGCCAGCAGCCGAGCCGGGACAGGGGGGAACACCGGGGAGCTGTTTTTT.

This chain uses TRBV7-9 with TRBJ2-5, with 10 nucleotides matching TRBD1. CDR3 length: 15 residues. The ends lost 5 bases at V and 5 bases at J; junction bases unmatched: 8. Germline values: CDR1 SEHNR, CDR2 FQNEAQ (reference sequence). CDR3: CASSPLGQGGETQYF. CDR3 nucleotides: TGTGCCAGCAGCCCCCTCGGACAGGGGGGGGAGACCCAGTACTTC.

CDR3 sequence reads: CSVDRGTSYTF. In DNA, the CDR3 is TGCAGCGTTGACAGGGGGACGAGCTACACCTTC. The chain combines TRBV29-1 with TRBJ1-2; 7 positions agree with TRBD1. There are 11 residues in the CDR3. From germline, CDR1 is SQVTM and CDR2 ANQGSEA. The V gene end was trimmed by 3 bases and the J gene end by 9 bases; junction bases not matched to a gene: 4.

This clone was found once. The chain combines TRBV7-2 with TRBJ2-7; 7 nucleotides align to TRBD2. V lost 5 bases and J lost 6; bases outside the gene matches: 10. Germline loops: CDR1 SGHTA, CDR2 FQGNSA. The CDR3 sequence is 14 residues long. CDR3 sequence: CASSRMGGVLEQYF. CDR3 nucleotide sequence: TGTGCCAGCAGCAGGATGGGGGGGGTTCTCGAGCAGTACTTC.

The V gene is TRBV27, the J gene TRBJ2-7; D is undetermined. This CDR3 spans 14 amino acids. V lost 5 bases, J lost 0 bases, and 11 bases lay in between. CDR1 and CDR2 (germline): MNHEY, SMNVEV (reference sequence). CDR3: CASSPHGRSYEQYF. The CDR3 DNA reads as TGTGCCAGCAGTCCTCACGGCCGCTCCTACGAGCAGTACTTC.

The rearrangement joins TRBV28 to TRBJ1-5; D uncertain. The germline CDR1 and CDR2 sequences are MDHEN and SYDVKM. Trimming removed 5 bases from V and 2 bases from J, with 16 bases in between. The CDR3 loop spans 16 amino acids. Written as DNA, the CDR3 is TGTGCCAGCAGTGGCATCTACAGAGTTGGCAATCAGCCCCAGCATTTT. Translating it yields CASSGIYRVGNQPQHF.

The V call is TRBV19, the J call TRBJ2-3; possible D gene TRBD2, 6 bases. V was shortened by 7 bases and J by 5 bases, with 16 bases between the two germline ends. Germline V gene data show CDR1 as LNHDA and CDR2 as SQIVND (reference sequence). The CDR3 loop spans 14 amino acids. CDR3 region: CASTGQGLVDTQYF. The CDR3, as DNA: TGTGCCAGTACCGGGCAGGGACTGGTAGATACGCAGTATTTT.

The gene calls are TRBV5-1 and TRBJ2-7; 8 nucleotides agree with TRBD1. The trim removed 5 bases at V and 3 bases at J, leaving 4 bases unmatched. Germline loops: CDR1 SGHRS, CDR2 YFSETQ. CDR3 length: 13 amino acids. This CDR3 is CASSYDRGYEQYF. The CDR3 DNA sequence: TGCGCCAGCAGTTATGACAGGGGCTACGAGCAGTACTTC. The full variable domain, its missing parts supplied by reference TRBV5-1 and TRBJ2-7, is KAGVTQTPRYLIKTRGQQVTLSCSPISGHRSVSWYQQTPGQGLQFLFEYFSETQRNKGNFPGRFSGRQFSNSRSEMNVSTLELGDSALYLCASSYDRGYEQYFGPGTRLTVT.

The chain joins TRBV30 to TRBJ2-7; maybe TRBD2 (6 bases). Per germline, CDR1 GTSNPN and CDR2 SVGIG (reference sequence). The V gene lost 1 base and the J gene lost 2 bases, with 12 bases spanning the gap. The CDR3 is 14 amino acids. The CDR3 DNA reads TGTGCCTGGAGTGCCGGGACTGGAGCCTACGAGCAGTACTTC. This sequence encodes CAWSAGTGAYEQYF.

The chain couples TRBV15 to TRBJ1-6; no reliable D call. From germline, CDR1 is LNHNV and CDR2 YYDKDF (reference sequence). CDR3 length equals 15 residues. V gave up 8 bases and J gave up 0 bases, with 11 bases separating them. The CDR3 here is CATCLTSSYNSPLHF. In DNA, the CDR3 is TGTGCCACCTGTCTAACGAGCTCCTATAATTCACCCCTCCACTTT.

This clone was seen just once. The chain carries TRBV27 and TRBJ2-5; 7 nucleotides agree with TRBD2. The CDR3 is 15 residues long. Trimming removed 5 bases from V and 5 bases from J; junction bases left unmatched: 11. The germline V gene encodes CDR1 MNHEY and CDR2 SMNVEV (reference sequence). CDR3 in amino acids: CASSDGLADTETQYF. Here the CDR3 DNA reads TGTGCCAGCAGTGATGGCCTAGCGGATACGGAGACCCAGTACTTC.

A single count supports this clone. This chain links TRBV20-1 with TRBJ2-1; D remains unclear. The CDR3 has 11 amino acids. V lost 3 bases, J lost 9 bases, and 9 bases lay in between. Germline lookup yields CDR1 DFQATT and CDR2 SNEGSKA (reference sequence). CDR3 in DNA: TGCAGTGCTAGTGTCCGTACTGAGCAGTTCTTC. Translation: CSASVRTEQFF.

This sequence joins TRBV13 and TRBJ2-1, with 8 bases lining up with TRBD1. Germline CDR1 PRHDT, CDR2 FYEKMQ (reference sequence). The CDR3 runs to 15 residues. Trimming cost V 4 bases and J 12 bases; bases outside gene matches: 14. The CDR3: CASSSSGTGARVQFF. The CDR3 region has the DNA TGTGCCAGCAGCTCCTCCGGGACAGGAGCGAGGGTGCAGTTCTTC.

The CDR3 DNA reads as TGTGCCTGGAGCCGAAGGGGGTTGTTGAGCACTGAAGCTTTCTTT. Amino acids: CAWSRRGLLSTEAFF. This chain connects TRBV30 to TRBJ1-1, with D maybe TRBD1 (6 bases). Trimming pared 3 bases from V and 4 bases from J, leaving 18 bases between. The CDR3 runs to 15 residues. Germline assignment: CDR1 GTSNPN and CDR2 SVGIG (reference sequence).

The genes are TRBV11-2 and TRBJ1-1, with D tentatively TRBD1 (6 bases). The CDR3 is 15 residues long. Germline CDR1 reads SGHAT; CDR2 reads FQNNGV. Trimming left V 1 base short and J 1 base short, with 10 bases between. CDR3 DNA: TGTGCCAGCAGCTTAGTAGTCAGGGGGAACACTGAAGCTTTCTTT. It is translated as CASSLVVRGNTEAFF.

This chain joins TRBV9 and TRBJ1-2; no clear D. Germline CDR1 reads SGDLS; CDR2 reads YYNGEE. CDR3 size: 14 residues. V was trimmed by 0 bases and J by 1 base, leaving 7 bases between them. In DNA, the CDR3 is TGTGCCAGCAGCGTAGCTCCCATTAACTATGGCTACACCTTC. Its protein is CASSVAPINYGYTF.

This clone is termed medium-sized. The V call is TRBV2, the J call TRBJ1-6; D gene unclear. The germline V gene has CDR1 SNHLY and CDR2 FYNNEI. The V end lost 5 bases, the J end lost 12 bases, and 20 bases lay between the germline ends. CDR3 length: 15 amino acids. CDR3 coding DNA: TGTGCCAGCAGTCGAGAGGACGTCGCCCAGGAACCCCTCCACTTT. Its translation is CASSREDVAQEPLHF.

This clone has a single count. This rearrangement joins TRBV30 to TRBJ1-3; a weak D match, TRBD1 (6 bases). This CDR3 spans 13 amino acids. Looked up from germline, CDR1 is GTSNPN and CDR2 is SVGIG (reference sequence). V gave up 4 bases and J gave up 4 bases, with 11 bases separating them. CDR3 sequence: CAWTWTAGNTIYF. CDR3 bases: TGTGCCTGGACTTGGACAGCAGGAAACACCATATATTTT. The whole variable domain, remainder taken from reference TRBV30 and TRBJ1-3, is SQTIHQWPATLVQPVGSPLSLECTVEGTSNPNLYWYRQAAGRGLQLLFYSVGIGQISSEVPQNLSASRPQDRQFILSSKKLLLSDSGFYLCAWTWTAGNTIYFGEGSWLTVV.

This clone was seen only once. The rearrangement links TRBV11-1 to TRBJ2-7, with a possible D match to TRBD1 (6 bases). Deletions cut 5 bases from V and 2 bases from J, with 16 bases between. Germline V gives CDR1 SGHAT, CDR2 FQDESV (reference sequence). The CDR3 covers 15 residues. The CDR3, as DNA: TGTGCCAGCAGCACAACACTGACAGGAGCCTACGAGCAGTACTTC. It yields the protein CASSTTLTGAYEQYF.

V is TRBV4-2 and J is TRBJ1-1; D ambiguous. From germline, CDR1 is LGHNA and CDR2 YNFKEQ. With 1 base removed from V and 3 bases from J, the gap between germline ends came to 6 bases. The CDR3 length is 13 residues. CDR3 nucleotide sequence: TGTGCCAGCAGCCAAGCCAGTGACACTGAAGCTTTCTTT. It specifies CASSQASDTEAFF.

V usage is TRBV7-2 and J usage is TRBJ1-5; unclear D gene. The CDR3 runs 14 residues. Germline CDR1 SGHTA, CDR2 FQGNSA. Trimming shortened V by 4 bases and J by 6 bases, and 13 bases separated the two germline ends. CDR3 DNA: TGTGCCAGCAGCTCAATTGCCGGGGTTCAGCCCCAGCATTTT. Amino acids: CASSSIAGVQPQHF.